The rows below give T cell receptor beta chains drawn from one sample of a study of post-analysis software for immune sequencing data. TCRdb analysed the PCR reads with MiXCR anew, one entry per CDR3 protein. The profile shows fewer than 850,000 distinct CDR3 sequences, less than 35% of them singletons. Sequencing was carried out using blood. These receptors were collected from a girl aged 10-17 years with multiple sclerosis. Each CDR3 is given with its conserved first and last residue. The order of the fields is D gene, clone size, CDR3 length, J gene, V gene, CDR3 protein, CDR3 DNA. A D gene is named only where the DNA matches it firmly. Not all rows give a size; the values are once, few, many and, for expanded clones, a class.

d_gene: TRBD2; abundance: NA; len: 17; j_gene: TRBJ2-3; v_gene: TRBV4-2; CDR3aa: CASSQRGTSGASDTQYF; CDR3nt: TGTGCCAGCAGCCAAAGAGGGACTAGCGGGGCATCAGATACGCAGTATTTT
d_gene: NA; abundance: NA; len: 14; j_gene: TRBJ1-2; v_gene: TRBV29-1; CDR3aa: CSVEPGDRVYGYTF; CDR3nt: TGCAGCGTTGAACCAGGGGATCGGGTCTATGGCTACACCTTC
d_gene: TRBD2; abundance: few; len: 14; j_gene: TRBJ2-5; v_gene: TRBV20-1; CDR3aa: CSARPGLATNEQYF; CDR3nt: TGCAGTGCTAGACCGGGACTAGCGACCAATGAGCAGTACTTC
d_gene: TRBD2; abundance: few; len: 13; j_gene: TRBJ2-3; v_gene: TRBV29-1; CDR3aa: CSVGGLAVDTQYF; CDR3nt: TGCAGCGTTGGGGGACTAGCGGTAGATACGCAGTATTTT
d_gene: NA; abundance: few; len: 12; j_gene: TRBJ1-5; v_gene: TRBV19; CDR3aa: CASRGVLQPQHF; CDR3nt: TGTGCCAGTAGGGGGGTGTTGCAGCCCCAGCATTTT
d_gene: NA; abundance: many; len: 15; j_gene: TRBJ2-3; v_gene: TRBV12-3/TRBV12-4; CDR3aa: CASSLAGGGTDTQYF; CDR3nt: TGCGCCAGCAGCTTGGCCGGAGGGGGCACAGATACGCAGTATTTT
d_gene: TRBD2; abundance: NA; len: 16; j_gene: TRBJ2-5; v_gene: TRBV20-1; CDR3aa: CSARGLAGSQEETQYF; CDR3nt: TGCAGTGCTAGAGGACTAGCGGGAAGTCAGGAAGAGACCCAGTACTTC
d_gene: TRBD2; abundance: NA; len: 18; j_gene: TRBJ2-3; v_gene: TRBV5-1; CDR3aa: CASSWRTSGGLGTDTQYF; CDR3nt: TGCGCCAGCAGCTGGAGGACTAGCGGGGGCCTTGGCACAGATACGCAGTATTTT
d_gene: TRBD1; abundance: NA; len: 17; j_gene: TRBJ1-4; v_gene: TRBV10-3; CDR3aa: CAISESDRGSANEKLFF; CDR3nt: TGTGCCATCAGTGAGTCCGACAGGGGGTCAGCTAATGAAAAACTGTTTTTT
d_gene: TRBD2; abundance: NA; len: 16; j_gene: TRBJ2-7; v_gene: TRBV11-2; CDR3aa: CASSFDALAGGYEQYF; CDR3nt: TGTGCCAGCAGCTTTGACGCACTAGCGGGAGGCTACGAGCAGTACTTC
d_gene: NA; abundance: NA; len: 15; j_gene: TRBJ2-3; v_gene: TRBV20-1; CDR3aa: CSASLPARETDTQYF; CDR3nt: TGCAGTGCTAGTCTCCCGGCCCGGGAAACAGATACGCAGTATTTT
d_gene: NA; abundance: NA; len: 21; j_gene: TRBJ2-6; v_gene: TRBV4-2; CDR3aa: CASSPVLGQGGGRAGANVLTF; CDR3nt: TGTGCCAGCAGCCCAGTCCTGGGCCAGGGAGGGGGAAGGGCTGGGGCCAACGTCCTGACTTTC
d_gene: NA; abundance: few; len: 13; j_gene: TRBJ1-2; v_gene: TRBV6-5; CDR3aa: CASSYQSSYGYTF; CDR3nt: TGTGCCAGCAGTTACCAGAGTAGCTATGGCTACACCTTC
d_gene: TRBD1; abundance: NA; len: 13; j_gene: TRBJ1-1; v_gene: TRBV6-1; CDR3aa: CASSVQGAREAFF; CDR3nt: TGTGCCAGCAGTGTACAGGGGGCGCGTGAGGCTTTCTTT
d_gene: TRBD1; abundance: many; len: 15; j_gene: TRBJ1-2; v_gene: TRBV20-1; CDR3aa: CSATRPGTGKIRYTF; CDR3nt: TGCAGTGCTACACGTCCCGGGACAGGGAAGATTCGCTACACCTTC
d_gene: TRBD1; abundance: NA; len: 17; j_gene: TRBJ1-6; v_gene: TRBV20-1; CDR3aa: CSARRIGQGAYHSPLHF; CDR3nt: TGCAGTGCGAGACGCATAGGACAGGGGGCGTACCATTCACCCCTCCACTTT
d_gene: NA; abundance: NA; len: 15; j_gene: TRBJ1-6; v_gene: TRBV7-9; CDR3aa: CASSLAGGANSPLHF; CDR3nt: TGTGCCAGCAGCTTAGCTGGGGGGGCAAATTCACCCCTCCACTTT
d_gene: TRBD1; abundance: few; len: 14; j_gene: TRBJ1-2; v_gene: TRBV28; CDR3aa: CASRRDRTGYGYTF; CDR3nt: TGTGCCAGCCGCAGGGACAGAACGGGCTATGGCTACACCTTC
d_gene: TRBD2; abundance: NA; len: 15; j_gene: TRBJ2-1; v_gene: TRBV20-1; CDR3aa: CSARRAGVVSNEQFF; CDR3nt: TGCAGTGCTAGAAGAGCGGGAGTGGTTTCGAATGAGCAGTTCTTC
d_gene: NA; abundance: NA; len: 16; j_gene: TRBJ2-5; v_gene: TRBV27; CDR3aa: CASRPQHSGLGETQYF; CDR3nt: TGTGCCAGCAGACCCCAACACAGTGGGCTGGGGGAGACCCAGTACTTC
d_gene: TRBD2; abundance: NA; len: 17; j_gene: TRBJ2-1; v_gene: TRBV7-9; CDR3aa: CASSFGLAGGSGDEQFF; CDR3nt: TGTGCCAGCAGCTTTGGACTAGCGGGAGGGTCCGGCGATGAGCAGTTCTTC
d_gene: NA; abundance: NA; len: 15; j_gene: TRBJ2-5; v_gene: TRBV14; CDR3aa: CASSQLRDIRETQYF; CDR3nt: TGTGCCAGCAGCCAACTCCGGGACATTCGAGAGACCCAGTACTTC
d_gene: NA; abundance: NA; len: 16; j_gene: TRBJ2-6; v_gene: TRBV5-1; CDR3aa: CASSSDGSMGANVWTF; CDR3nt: TGCGCCAGCAGCTCGGACGGATCAATGGGGGCCAACGTCTGGACTTTC
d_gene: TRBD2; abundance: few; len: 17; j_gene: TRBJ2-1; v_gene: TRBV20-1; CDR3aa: CSARAPLAGNLYNEQFF; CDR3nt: TGCAGTGCTAGAGCTCCCCTAGCGGGTAATCTATACAATGAGCAGTTCTTC
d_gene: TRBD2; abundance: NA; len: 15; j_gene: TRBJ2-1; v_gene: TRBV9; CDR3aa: CASSVEAGAGNEQFF; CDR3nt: TGTGCCAGCAGCGTAGAAGCGGGAGCAGGTAATGAGCAGTTCTTC
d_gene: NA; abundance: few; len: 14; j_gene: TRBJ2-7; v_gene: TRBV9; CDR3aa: CASSVADTAYEQYF; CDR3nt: TGTGCCAGCAGCGTAGCGGACACCGCCTACGAGCAGTACTTC
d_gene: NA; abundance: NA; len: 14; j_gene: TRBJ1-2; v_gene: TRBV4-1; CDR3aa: CASNQEPRSGFGTF; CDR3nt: TGCGCCAGCAACCAAGAGCCCCGGAGTGGGTTTGGCACCTTC
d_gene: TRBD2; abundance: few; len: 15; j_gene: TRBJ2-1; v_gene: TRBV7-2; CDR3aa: CASSLDGGGGDEQFF; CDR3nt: TGTGCCAGCAGCTTAGACGGCGGGGGGGGCGATGAGCAGTTCTTC
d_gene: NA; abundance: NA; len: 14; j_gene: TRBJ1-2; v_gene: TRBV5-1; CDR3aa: CASSLMGNIYGYTF; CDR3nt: TGCGCCAGCAGCTTGATGGGAAACATCTATGGCTACACCTTC
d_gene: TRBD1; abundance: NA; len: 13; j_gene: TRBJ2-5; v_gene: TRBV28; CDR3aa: CASTSGGRETQYF; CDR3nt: TGTGCCAGCACCTCAGGGGGTAGAGAGACCCAGTACTTC
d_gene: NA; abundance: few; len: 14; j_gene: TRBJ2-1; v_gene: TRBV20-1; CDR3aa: CSARRVSLNLLQFF; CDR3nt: TGCAGTGCTAGACGCGTATCCCTCAATTTGTTGCAGTTCTTC
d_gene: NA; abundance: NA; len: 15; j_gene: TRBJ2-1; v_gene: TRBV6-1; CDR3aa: CASTLGRSSYNEQFF; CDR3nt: TGTGCCAGCACCTTAGGACGGAGCTCCTACAATGAGCAGTTCTTC
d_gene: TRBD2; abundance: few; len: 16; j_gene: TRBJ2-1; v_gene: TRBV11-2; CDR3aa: CASSSPGLAGGWEQFF; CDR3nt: TGTGCCAGCAGCTCACCGGGACTAGCGGGAGGTTGGGAGCAGTTCTTC